The T cell receptor beta chain described here comes from a study of T cell repertoires in cytomegalovirus infection. Study in general: CMV epitopes, recently identified HLA-C-restricted and well-studied HLA-B-restricted, were used. A matching HLA type, together with CMV infection, was signaled by public TCR beta signatures. Study observations and caveats: HLA-C-restricted CMV-specific TCR beta clonotypes were dominant in the ex vivo response.

Details on this clonotype: The antigen remains undetermined.

In germline, CDR1 is MDHEN, CDR2 SYDVKM. The CDR3 extends over 15 amino acids. Deletions cut 4 bases from V and 9 bases from J, with 19 bases between. Via MiXCR, TCRdb re-called the reads, giving one row per CDR3 protein. The sample includes tens of thousands of distinct CDR3 sequences, 45% to 50% of them seen just once. The J gene is TRBJ2-1, the V gene TRBV28; TRBD2 might be the D (6 bases). The specimen was CD8+ T cells from cultured PBMCs, collected from culture after CMV antigen stimulation. The sequence was obtained from a human donor in good health (CMV status not recorded). Some clones in this sample may be carry-over from other donors' samples. The CDR3 sequence is CASSYRRAQGGEQFF. The CDR3 DNA reads TGTGCCAGCAGTTACCGGAGGGCTCAGGGAGGTGAGCAGTTCTTC.